Sequencing of this T cell receptor (beta chain) was carried out in a study of blood T cells in healthy people across ages. Then a second PCR, running roughly 6 to 12 cycles, was carried out with a sample-barcoded 5' primer and a J-beta primer mix. TCRdb recomputed calls from the 5' RACE reads with MiXCR, one row per CDR3 protein. This table holds over 1,500,000 distinct CDR3 sequences, 35% to 50% found once. The V gene's germline CDR1 is SQVTM and CDR2 ANQGSEA. The ends were cut back, 7 bases at V and 4 bases at J, with 4 bases in the middle. This CDR3 has 9 amino acids. This clonotype was counted ten times or more.

The material sequenced was blood. This sequence was found in a human donor in good health. The rearrangement joins TRBV29-1 to TRBJ2-5, with D unresolved. The CDR3 DNA reads TGCAGCGGAGGAGAGACCCAGTACTTC. Amino acids: CSGGETQYF.